A single sample gave rise to the 20 T cell receptor beta chains below, sequenced in a study of Ad26.COV2.S vaccination and SARS-CoV-2 variants (dated by TCRdb to 2020 to 2023). To prepare the library, the immunoSEQ multiplex PCR assay was applied. Held by TCRdb, this immuneACCESS table contains in-frame sequences only and omits some clones. Under half of the omission traces to an unresolved V gene where checked; the cause of the rest is unknown. This sample has 240,000 or so clones in its table, and roughly 90% of those were observed once. Over 8.5% of the sample is in the top ten clones. Read against the paper, the sample's treatment or condition label means: roughly 19 received Ad26.COV2.S at low or high dose, single or two shots; roughly five received placebo; per-sample allocation not given. For vaccine and placebo recipients, the sequenced repertoires came from samples collected on day 63 after the first injection.

This specimen was peripheral blood, taken in a trial of Ad26.COV2.S vaccine versus placebo. These receptors were collected from a person between 18 and 65 years old who received the Ad26.COV2.S COVID-19 vaccine or a placebo.

DNA of the CDR3: TGTGCCAGCAGCCAACCGACGGGTGTCTACGAGCAGTACTTC. Translated: CASSQPTGVYEQYF. The rearrangement joins TRBV6-2 or TRBV6-3 to TRBJ2-7, with D unresolved. This CDR3 contains 14 residues. The V gene lost 6 bases and the J gene lost 3 bases, with 15 bases spanning the gap. CDR1 is MNHEY and CDR2 is SVGEGT in the germline V gene.

V usage is TRBV2 and J usage is TRBJ2-7; no clear D gene. Trimming shortened V by 6 bases and J by 2 bases, and 8 bases separated the two germline ends. This CDR3 comprises 12 residues. CDR1 SNHLY and CDR2 FYNNEI come from the germline V gene. The CDR3 DNA follows: TGTGCCAGCAGCGCTGGAACCTACGAGCAGTACTTC. Protein sequence: CASSAGTYEQYF. Full variable domain (remainder filled in from reference TRBV2 and TRBJ2-7): EPEVTQTPSHQVTQMGQEVILRCVPISNHLYFYWYRQILGQKVEFLVSFYNNEISEKSEIFDDQFSVERPDGSNFTLKIRSTKLEDSAMYFCASSAGTYEQYFGPGTRLTVT.

The chain couples TRBV28 to TRBJ1-5; D not resolved. Germline assignment: CDR1 MDHEN and CDR2 SYDVKM. CDR3 size: 14 residues. Trimming stripped 2 bases from V and 3 bases from J, with 8 bases between. CDR3 in DNA: TGTGCCAGCAGTTTAACCCGCCCCAATCAGCCCCAGCATTTT. It yields the protein CASSLTRPNQPQHF.

The chain recombines TRBV6-2 or TRBV6-3 with TRBJ2-3; 7 nucleotides agree with TRBD1. This CDR3 has 15 amino acids. Germline V lookup: CDR1 MNHEY, CDR2 SVGEGT. V was pared by 5 bases and J by 3 bases, with 8 bases of the junction left unmatched. CDR3 region: CASSRLTGETDTQYF. In DNA, the CDR3 is TGTGCCAGCAGTCGACTTACAGGGGAGACAGATACGCAGTATTTT.

This clone occurred many times. The rearrangement uses TRBV28 and TRBJ2-7; no clear D gene. The CDR3 totals 14 residues. V dropped 3 bases and J dropped 4 bases, with 13 bases sitting between them. Germline V gives CDR1 MDHEN, CDR2 SYDVKM. The CDR3 spells CASSFPPAPYEQYF. The CDR3 nucleotides read TGTGCCAGCAGTTTCCCGCCAGCCCCGTACGAGCAGTACTTC. The full variable domain, in which reference TRBV28 and TRBJ2-7 provide the parts outside the CDR3, is DVKVTQSSRYLVKRTGEKVFLECVQDMDHENMFWYRQDPGLGLRLIYFSYDVKMKEKGDIPEGYSVSREKKERFSLILESASTNQTSMYLCASSFPPAPYEQYFGPGTRLTVT.

J is TRBJ2-2 and V is TRBV6-5; D is ambiguous. In germline, CDR1 is MNHEY, CDR2 SVGAGI. The CDR3 spans 16 residues. With 0 bases removed from V and 0 bases from J, the gap between germline ends came to 8 bases. Written as DNA, the CDR3 is TGTGCCAGCAGTTACTCGCAACAGTCGAACACCGGGGAGCTGTTTTTT. Translated: CASSYSQQSNTGELFF.

The chain joins TRBV5-1 to TRBJ2-7; D is perhaps TRBD2 (6 bases). Germline CDR1 reads SGHRS; CDR2 reads YFSETQ. CDR3 length: 13 residues. The germline V and J ends were trimmed by 2 bases and 7 bases, with 13 bases remaining between them. CDR3 protein: CASSLSGVGEQYF. DNA for the CDR3: TGCGCCAGCAGCTTATCGGGAGTGGGAGAGCAGTACTTC. Filled out from reference TRBV5-1 and TRBJ2-7, the complete variable domain reads KAGVTQTPRYLIKTRGQQVTLSCSPISGHRSVSWYQQTPGQGLQFLFEYFSETQRNKGNFPGRFSGRQFSNSRSEMNVSTLELGDSALYLCASSLSGVGEQYFGPGTRLTVT.

The genes are TRBV7-9 and TRBJ2-1; 14 nucleotides line up with TRBD2. Losses at the gene ends were 5 bases for V and 0 bases for J; bases not matched to a gene: 9. The CDR3 extends over 19 amino acids. Per germline, CDR1 SEHNR and CDR2 FQNEAQ (reference sequence). CDR3 nucleotides: TGTGCCAGCAGCCCTGGACTAGCGGGGGGCCTCAGCTCCTACAATGAGCAGTTCTTC. It is translated as CASSPGLAGGLSSYNEQFF.

The genes are TRBV21-1 and TRBJ2-1; TRBD2, the D gene given by the table, was not confirmed from the DNA. TRBV21-1 counts as a pseudogene. CDR3 length equals 17 residues. In DNA form, the CDR3 reads TGTGCCAGCAGCAACAAAGCCCGGAAGCGGCGGAGGGATGAGCAGTTCTTC. Translating it yields CASSNKARKRRRDEQFF.

J is TRBJ1-2 and V is TRBV5-4; D is uncertain. In germline, CDR1 is SGHNT, CDR2 YYREEE (reference sequence). The V end lost 3 bases, the J end lost 6 bases, and 18 bases lay between the germline ends. This CDR3 has 15 residues. The CDR3 DNA reads as TGTGCCAGCAGCTCCCCCCCCTGGCCTCTAAATGGCTACACCTTC. Translation gives CASSSPPWPLNGYTF.

This clone is a singleton in its sample. V usage is TRBV24-1 and J usage is TRBJ2-7; tentative D call: TRBD1 (6 bases). The CDR3 is 11 amino acids. The germline gives CDR1 KGHDR, CDR2 SFDVKD. Trimming shortened V by 7 bases and J by 4 bases, and 7 bases separated the two germline ends. The CDR3 loop is CATSRGYEQYF. CDR3 coding DNA: TGTGCCACCAGCAGGGGTTACGAGCAGTACTTC.

The rearrangement links TRBV10-3 to TRBJ2-3; possibly TRBD1 for D (7 bases). The CDR3 consists of 14 residues. From germline, CDR1 is ENHRY and CDR2 SYGVKD. The CDR3: CAFRRDSEADTQYF. For the CDR3, the DNA is TGTGCTTTCCGGCGGGACAGTGAGGCGGATACGCAGTATTTT.

V is TRBV7-2 and J is TRBJ2-7; a weak D match, TRBD1 (7 bases). Germline V gene lookup returns CDR1 SGHTA and CDR2 FQGNSA. The CDR3 runs to 13 residues. Trimming shortened V by 3 bases and J by 9 bases, and 15 bases separated the two germline ends. The CDR3 reads CASSFTGEEGQYF. CDR3 bases: TGTGCCAGCAGCTTTACAGGGGAGGAAGGGCAGTACTTC.

The genes are TRBV6-5 and TRBJ1-1; D perhaps matches TRBD1 (5 bases). V was cut by 2 bases and J by 1 base, with 8 bases left in between. The CDR3 has 14 amino acids. CDR1 MNHEY and CDR2 SVGAGI come from the germline V gene. Here the CDR3 reads CASSYGAGNTEAFF. Written as DNA, the CDR3 is TGTGCCAGCAGTTACGGGGCCGGGAACACTGAAGCTTTCTTT.

The genes are TRBV7-2 and TRBJ2-7; 8 bases are a match to TRBD2. The CDR3 is made up of 15 amino acids. Germline V gene lookup returns CDR1 SGHTA and CDR2 FQGNSA. The junction had 8 bases not matched to a gene; V was cut back by 0 bases and J by 7 bases. The CDR3 DNA is TGTGCCAGCAGCTTAGCGGGACTAGTCAGCTTGGAGCAGTACTTC. Translation: CASSLAGLVSLEQYF.

This chain links TRBV29-1 with TRBJ2-7; D could derive from TRBD1 or TRBD2 (5 bases each). The V end was cut by 4 bases, the J end by 2 bases, with 9 bases between. Germline V gene sequence: CDR1 SQVTM, CDR2 ANQGSEA. This CDR3 is built from 12 residues. The CDR3 coding sequence is TGCAGCGTTGGGGACGGCACCTACGAGCAGTACTTC. Protein: CSVGDGTYEQYF.

The CDR3 DNA reads TGTGCCAGCAGCTTCTCAGGGGTGTCAACAGATACGCAGTATTTT. Translated: CASSFSGVSTDTQYF. The chain uses TRBV5-4 and TRBJ2-3; perhaps TRBD1 as D (6 bases). Per the germline V gene, CDR1 is SGHNT and CDR2 is YYREEE (reference sequence). This CDR3 comprises 15 residues. Trimming left V 2 bases short and J 3 bases short, with 13 bases between.

The gene calls are TRBV4-3 and TRBJ1-5; D remains unclear. Germline V gives CDR1 LGHNA, CDR2 YSLEER. With 0 bases removed from V and 5 bases from J, the gap between germline ends came to 11 bases. The CDR3 length is 15 residues. The CDR3 sequence: CASSQEEGLHQPQHF. The CDR3 nucleotides read TGCGCCAGCAGCCAAGAGGAAGGGTTGCATCAGCCCCAGCATTTT.

The V and J genes are TRBV18 and TRBJ2-1; D is tentatively TRBD1 or TRBD2 (6 bases each). This CDR3 contains 14 residues. From germline, CDR1 is KGHSH and CDR2 LQKENI. Trimming left V 10 bases short and J 6 bases short, with 19 bases between. As DNA, the CDR3 is TGTGCCACCAACGCTTTAGGGGGGAGCAATGAGCAGTTCTTC. Its protein is CATNALGGSNEQFF.

The rearrangement uses TRBV5-1 and TRBJ2-7; TRBD2 aligns across 10 bases. This CDR3 has 15 residues. The germline CDR1 and CDR2 sequences are SGHRS and YFSETQ. The V gene end was trimmed by 2 bases and the J gene end by 4 bases; junction bases not matched to a gene: 6. This CDR3 reads CASSFGGTSVYEQYF. The CDR3 DNA is TGCGCCAGCAGCTTTGGCGGGACTAGCGTTTACGAGCAGTACTTC.